This TCR beta chain stems from a study of cytomegalovirus exposure and HLA in healthy donors. Study results and limitations: Clonal expansion was found to be greater in HLA-associated TCR beta chains than in equally common others in a later analysis.

The primer mix had 60 Vbeta and 13 Jbeta primers. The assay was immunoSEQ multiplex PCR, and TCRdb's table has in-frame clones only and misses some. The table has 70,000 to 95,000 clones, 62% seen once. This clone showed up just once. The antigen is not known. CDR1 and CDR2 (germline): LGHNT, FRNRAP. The CDR3 loop spans 14 amino acids. The J segment lost 9 bases and the V segment lost 3 bases, leaving 3 bases of the junction unmatched. Donors likely had unrecorded immune exposures despite being nominally healthy when sampled. The receptor's source is a young woman in good health and CMV-seropositive. The rearrangement joins TRBV12-5 to TRBJ1-6; TRBD1 matches at 9 bases. Material: PBMCs. The CDR3 DNA reads TGTGCTAGTGGTTTTGGACAGGGGAGTTCACCCCTCCACTTT. Translating it yields CASGFGQGSSPLHF.